This note documents a single TCR beta chain sequence. Its antigen is not identified. With a much larger clone just one base away, this may be a read error. Trimming removed 4 bases at V and 3 bases at J, with 13 bases between. The CDR3 contains 15 residues. Germline V lookup: CDR1 SGDLS, CDR2 YYNGEE. The sample belongs to a study of breast tumors, draining lymph nodes, adjacent tissues. Study-wide results and limits: The lymph node origin of tumor T cells was framed as consistent with a hypothesis, not demonstrated. Tumor TCR diversity was below lymph nodes but above nontumor tissue. Findings are consistent with lymph node origin and intratumoral expansion of most tumor T cells.

Axillary draining lymph nodes of breast cancer patients supplied the node samples. TCRdb reprocessed the multiplex PCR reads with MiXCR, giving one entry per CDR3 protein. The sample yields 150,000 to 200,000 distinct CDR3 sequences, around a third seen once. This chain joins TRBV9 and TRBJ2-2; D may be TRBD2 (7 bases). The sequence was obtained from a female donor with breast cancer. Some clones in this sample may be carry-over from other donors' samples. The sequencing input was axillary lymph node tissue. This CDR3 reads CASSTRGADTGELFF. The CDR3 coding sequence is TGTGCCAGCAGCACTCGGGGGGCTGACACCGGGGAGCTGTTTTTT.